Below are 10 T cell receptor beta chains sequenced from a single sample in a study of shared clonotypes between healthy human individuals (dated by TCRdb to about 2020). Libraries were constructed by the immunoSEQ multiplex PCR assay. The source is immuneACCESS, and TCRdb retained only in-frame sequences with V and J called. Part of the clones is not carried over; for the studies checked, unresolved V genes explain less than half of this, and the remainder is unexplained. This sample comprises 2 million to 2.5 million clones, more than 80% of them detected only once. The leading ten clones occupy 0.3% to 0.4% of the sample. Sequenced sample: naive CD4+ T cells from PBMCs. The cell subset or site label corresponds to: CD45RA+ positively selected. These receptors were taken from a man aged 18 to 29 in good health. Some clones in this sample may be carry-over from other donors' samples.

The chain recombines TRBV7-3 with TRBJ2-3; 7 bases fit TRBD1. This CDR3 is 15 amino acids long. CDR1 is SGHTA, CDR2 FQGTGA, per germline. The J segment lost 3 bases and the V segment lost 1 base, leaving 4 bases of the junction unmatched. The CDR3 sequence: CASSLNRGGTDTQYF. The DNA of the CDR3 is TGTGCCAGCAGCTTAAACAGGGGTGGGACAGATACGCAGTATTTT.

This clone was detected only once. V gene TRBV2 combines with J gene TRBJ2-1; D uncertain. Germline V gene lookup returns CDR1 SNHLY and CDR2 FYNNEI. The CDR3 contains 11 residues. V lost 6 bases and J lost 9, with 9 bases in between. The CDR3 nucleotides are TGTGCCAGCAGAGTGTCAGGTGAGCAGTTCTTC. Protein sequence: CASRVSGEQFF.

The CDR3 protein is CASSTNYGYTF. CDR3 in DNA: TGTGCCAGCAGTACTAACTATGGCTACACCTTC. The chain combines TRBV2 with TRBJ1-2; no firm D call. Germline values: CDR1 SNHLY, CDR2 FYNNEI. This CDR3 has 11 amino acids. Trimming cost V 5 bases and J 0 bases, with 1 base left between them.

The V call is TRBV2, the J call TRBJ2-2; tentatively, D is TRBD1 (5 bases). Trimming stripped 4 bases from V and 4 bases from J, with 10 bases between. Germline loops: CDR1 SNHLY, CDR2 FYNNEI. CDR3 size: 14 residues. The CDR3 protein is CASSGGRGTGELFF. The CDR3 coding sequence is TGTGCCAGCAGTGGCGGAAGGGGCACCGGGGAGCTGTTTTTT.

This chain links TRBV27 with TRBJ2-3; possible D gene TRBD1, 5 bases. The CDR3 runs 16 residues. Germline loops: CDR1 MNHEY, CDR2 SMNVEV (reference sequence). V lost 4 bases to trimming and J lost 5 bases, with 19 bases between them. The CDR3 spells CASSSNSGRDQDTQYF. CDR3 sequence (DNA): TGTGCCAGCAGTTCCAATTCCGGCAGGGATCAAGATACGCAGTATTTT.

The rearrangement joins TRBV6-6 to TRBJ2-5, with D hard to call. The germline V gene encodes CDR1 MNHNY and CDR2 SVGAGI (reference sequence). The V end was cut by 8 bases, the J end by 7 bases, with 11 bases between. The CDR3 has 11 residues. The CDR3 region is CASGGHLTQYF. Written as DNA, the CDR3 is TGTGCCAGCGGTGGTCACTTGACCCAGTACTTC.

This chain uses TRBV5-1 with TRBJ2-1; D not resolved. Trimming left V 3 bases short and J 0 bases short, with 10 bases between. The CDR3 is 15 residues long. The germline CDR1 and CDR2 sequences are SGHRS and YFSETQ. CDR3 coding DNA: TGCGCCAGCAGCTCTGTCCAGAACTCCTACAATGAGCAGTTCTTC. It specifies CASSSVQNSYNEQFF.

This rearrangement joins TRBV9 to TRBJ1-2, with 9 bases aligning to TRBD1. The CDR3 is 15 amino acids. Germline assignment: CDR1 SGDLS and CDR2 YYNGEE. The V segment lost 3 bases and the J segment 4 bases; nucleotides outside the gene matches: 7. CDR3 loop: CASSAGGQGGYGYTF. CDR3 nucleotides: TGTGCCAGCAGCGCGGGGGGACAGGGTGGCTATGGCTACACCTTC.

In the case of this clone: Other DNA sequences within the sample encode an identical CDR3. This chain connects TRBV7-3 to TRBJ1-1; D ambiguous. The germline gives CDR1 SGHTA, CDR2 FQGTGA. V was clipped by 2 bases and J by 1 base, with 5 bases between them. CDR3 length equals 13 residues. The CDR3 DNA reads as TGTGCCAGCAGCTTACTAGGGAACACTGAAGCTTTCTTT. Protein sequence: CASSLLGNTEAFF.

This clone was seen a single time. Other DNA sequences of this sample code for an identical CDR3. This chain uses TRBV30 with TRBJ2-5; no clear D gene. With 0 bases removed from V and 5 bases from J, the gap between germline ends came to 7 bases. The CDR3 runs to 12 residues. Per germline, CDR1 GTSNPN and CDR2 SVGIG (reference sequence). The CDR3 region is CAWSVRVETQYF. In nucleotides, the CDR3 is TGTGCCTGGAGTGTACGTGTTGAGACCCAGTACTTC.